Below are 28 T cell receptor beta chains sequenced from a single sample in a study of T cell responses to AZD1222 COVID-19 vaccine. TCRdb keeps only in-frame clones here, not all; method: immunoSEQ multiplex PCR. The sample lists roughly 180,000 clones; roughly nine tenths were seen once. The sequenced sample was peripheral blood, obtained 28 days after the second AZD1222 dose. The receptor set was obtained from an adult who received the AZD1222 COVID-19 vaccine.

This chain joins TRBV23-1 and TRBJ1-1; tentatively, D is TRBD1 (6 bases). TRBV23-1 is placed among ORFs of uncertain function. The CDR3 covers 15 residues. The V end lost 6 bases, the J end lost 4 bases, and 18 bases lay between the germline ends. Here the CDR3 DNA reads TGCGCCAGCAGACAGCTGCCGGGGGCGCGCACTGAAGCTTTCTTT. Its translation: CASRQLPGARTEAFF.

As DNA, the CDR3 is TGCGCCAGCAGCTTGGTAGGCTCGAACACTGAAGCTTTCTTT. It translates to CASSLVGSNTEAFF. The V and J genes are TRBV5-1 and TRBJ1-1; D is unresolved. Germline CDR1 and CDR2: SGHRS and YFSETQ. The germline V and J ends were trimmed by 0 bases and 1 base, with 7 bases remaining between them. The CDR3 extends over 14 amino acids.

DNA for the CDR3: TGTGCCATCGGCAAGACTAGCGCCTACTACGAGCAGTACTTC. The encoded protein is CAIGKTSAYYEQYF. The chain links TRBV10-3 to TRBJ2-7; 8 positions agree with TRBD2. J lost 3 bases, V lost 8 bases, and 9 bases had no gene match. The CDR3 consists of 14 residues. CDR1 is ENHRY, CDR2 SYGVKD, per germline.

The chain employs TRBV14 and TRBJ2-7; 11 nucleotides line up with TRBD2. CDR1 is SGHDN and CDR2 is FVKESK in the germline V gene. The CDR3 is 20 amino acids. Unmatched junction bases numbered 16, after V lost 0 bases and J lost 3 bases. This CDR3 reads CASSQDSLLAGGLTHYEQYF. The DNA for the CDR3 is TGTGCCAGCAGCCAAGATTCTTTGCTAGCGGGAGGTCTAACCCACTACGAGCAGTACTTC.

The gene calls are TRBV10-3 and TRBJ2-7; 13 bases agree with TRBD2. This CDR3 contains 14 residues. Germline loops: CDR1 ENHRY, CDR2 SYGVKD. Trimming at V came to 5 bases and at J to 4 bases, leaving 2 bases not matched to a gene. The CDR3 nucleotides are TGTGCCATCAGTCGGACTAGCGGGAGATACGAGCAGTACTTC. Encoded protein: CAISRTSGRYEQYF.

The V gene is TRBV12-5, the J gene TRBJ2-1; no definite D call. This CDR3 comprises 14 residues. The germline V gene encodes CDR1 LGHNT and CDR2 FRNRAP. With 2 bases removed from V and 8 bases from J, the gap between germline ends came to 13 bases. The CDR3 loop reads CASGLNGVIDEQFF. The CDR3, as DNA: TGTGCTAGTGGTTTGAATGGTGTTATAGATGAGCAGTTCTTC.

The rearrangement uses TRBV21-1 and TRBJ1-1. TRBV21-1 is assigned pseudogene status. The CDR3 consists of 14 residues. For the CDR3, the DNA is TGTGCCAGCAGCAAAGGTCGCCCCGAGTTTGAAGCTTTCTTT. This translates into CASSKGRPEFEAFF.

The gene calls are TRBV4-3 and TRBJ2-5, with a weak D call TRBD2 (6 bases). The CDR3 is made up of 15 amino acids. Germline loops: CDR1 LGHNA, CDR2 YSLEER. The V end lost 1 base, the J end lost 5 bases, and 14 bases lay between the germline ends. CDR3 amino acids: CASSQVWAGRETQYF. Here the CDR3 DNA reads TGCGCCAGCAGCCAAGTTTGGGCAGGGAGGGAGACCCAGTACTTC.

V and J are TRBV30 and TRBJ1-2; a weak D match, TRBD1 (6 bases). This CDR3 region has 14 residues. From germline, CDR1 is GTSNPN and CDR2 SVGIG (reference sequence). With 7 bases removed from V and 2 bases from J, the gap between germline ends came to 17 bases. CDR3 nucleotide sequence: TGTGCCTCCCCTGAGGGGGGGCGAAACTATGGCTACACCTTC. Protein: CASPEGGRNYGYTF. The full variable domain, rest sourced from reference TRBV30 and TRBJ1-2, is SQTIHQWPATLVQPVGSPLSLECTVEGTSNPNLYWYRQAAGRGLQLLFYSVGIGQISSEVPQNLSASRPQDRQFILSSKKLLLSDSGFYLCASPEGGRNYGYTFGSGTRLTVV.

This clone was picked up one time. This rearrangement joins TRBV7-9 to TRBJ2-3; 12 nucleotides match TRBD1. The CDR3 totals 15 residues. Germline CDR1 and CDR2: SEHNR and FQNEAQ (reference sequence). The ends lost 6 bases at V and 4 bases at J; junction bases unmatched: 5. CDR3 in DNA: TGTGCCAGCAGGGGAGGGACAGGGGGCCCAGATACGCAGTATTTT. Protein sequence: CASRGGTGGPDTQYF. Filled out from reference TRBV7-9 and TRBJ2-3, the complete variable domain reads DTGVSQNPRHKITKRGQNVTFRCDPISEHNRLYWYRQTLGQGPEFLTYFQNEAQLEKSRLLSDRFSAERPKGSFSTLEIQRTEQGDSAMYLCASRGGTGGPDTQYFGPGTRLTVL.

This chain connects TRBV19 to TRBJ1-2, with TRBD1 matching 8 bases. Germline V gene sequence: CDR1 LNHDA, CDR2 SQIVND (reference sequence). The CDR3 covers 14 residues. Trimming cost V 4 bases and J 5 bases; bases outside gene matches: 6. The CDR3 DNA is TGTGCCAGTAGTACTACCGGGACAGGTTATGGCTACACCTTC. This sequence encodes CASSTTGTGYGYTF.

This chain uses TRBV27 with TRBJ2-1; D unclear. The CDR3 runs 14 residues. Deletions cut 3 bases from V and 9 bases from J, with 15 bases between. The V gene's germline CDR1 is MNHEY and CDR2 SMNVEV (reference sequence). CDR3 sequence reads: CASSFRQASGEQFF. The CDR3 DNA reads TGTGCCAGCAGTTTCCGGCAGGCAAGTGGTGAGCAGTTCTTC.

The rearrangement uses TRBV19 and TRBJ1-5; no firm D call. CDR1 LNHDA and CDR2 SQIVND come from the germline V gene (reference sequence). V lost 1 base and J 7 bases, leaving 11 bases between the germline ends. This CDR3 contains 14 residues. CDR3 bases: TGTGCCAGTAGTATAGCGGGGTCGGGGCAGCCCCAGCATTTT. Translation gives CASSIAGSGQPQHF.

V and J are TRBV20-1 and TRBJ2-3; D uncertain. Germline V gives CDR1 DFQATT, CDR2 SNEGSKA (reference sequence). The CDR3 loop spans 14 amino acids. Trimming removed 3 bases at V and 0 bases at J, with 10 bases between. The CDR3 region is CSASPDPSTDTQYF. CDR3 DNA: TGCAGTGCTAGTCCCGACCCTAGCACAGATACGCAGTATTTT.

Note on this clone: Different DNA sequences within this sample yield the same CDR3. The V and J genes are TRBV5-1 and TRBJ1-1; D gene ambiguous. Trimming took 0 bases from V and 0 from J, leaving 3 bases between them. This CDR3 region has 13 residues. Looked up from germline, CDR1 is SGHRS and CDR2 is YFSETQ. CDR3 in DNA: TGCGCCAGCAGCTTGGTGGTGAACACTGAAGCTTTCTTT. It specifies CASSLVVNTEAFF.

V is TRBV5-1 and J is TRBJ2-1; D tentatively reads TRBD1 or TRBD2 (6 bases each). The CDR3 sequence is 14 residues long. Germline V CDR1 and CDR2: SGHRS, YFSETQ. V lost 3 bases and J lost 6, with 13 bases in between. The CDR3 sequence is CASSSGEGGNEQFF. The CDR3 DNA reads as TGCGCCAGCAGCTCAGGAGAGGGGGGCAATGAGCAGTTCTTC.

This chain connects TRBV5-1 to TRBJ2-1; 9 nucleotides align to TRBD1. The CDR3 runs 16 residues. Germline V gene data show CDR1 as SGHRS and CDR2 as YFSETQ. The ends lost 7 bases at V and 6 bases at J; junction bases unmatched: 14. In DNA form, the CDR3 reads TGCGCCAGCGGACTCGCACAGGGGGCGATAAGCAATGAGCAGTTCTTC. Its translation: CASGLAQGAISNEQFF.

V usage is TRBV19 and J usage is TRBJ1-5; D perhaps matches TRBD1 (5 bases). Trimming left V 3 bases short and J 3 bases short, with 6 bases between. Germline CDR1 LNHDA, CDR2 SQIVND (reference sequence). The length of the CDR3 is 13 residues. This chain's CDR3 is CASSMTDNQPQHF. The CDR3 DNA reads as TGTGCCAGTAGTATGACAGACAATCAGCCCCAGCATTTT.

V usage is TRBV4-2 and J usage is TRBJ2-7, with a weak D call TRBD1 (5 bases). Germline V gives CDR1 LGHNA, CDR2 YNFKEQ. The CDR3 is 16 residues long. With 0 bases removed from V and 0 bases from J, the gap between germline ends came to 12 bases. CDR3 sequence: CASSQDLSGFSYEQYF. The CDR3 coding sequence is TGTGCCAGCAGCCAAGATCTCTCAGGGTTCTCCTACGAGCAGTACTTC.

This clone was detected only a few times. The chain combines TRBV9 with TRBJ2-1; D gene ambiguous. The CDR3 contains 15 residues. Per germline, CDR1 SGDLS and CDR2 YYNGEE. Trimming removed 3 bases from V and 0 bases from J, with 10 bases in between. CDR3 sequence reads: CASSGDQSSYNEQFF. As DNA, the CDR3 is TGTGCCAGCAGCGGCGACCAGAGCTCCTACAATGAGCAGTTCTTC.

This chain's CDR3 is CASSPGLRAGQETQYF. CDR3 sequence (DNA): TGTGCCAGCAGCCCCGGGCTCCGGGCGGGACAAGAGACCCAGTACTTC. The chain has TRBV7-2 and TRBJ2-5; a possible D gene is TRBD2 (6 bases). Germline CDR1 SGHTA, CDR2 FQGNSA. The CDR3 is 16 amino acids. Trimming cost V 5 bases and J 2 bases, with 18 bases left between them.

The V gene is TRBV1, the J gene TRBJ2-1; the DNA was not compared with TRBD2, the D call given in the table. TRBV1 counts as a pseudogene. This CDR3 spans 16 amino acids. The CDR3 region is CTSSYDISTGGPEQFF. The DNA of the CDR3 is TGCACCAGCAGTTATGACATATCGACGGGAGGGCCTGAGCAGTTCTTC.

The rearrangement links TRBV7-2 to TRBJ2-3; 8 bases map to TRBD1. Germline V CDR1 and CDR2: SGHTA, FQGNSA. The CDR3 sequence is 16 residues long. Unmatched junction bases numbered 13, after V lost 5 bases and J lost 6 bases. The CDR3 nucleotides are TGTGCCAGCAGCACCGGGACAGGAACATCTCGGGATACGCAGTATTTT. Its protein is CASSTGTGTSRDTQYF.

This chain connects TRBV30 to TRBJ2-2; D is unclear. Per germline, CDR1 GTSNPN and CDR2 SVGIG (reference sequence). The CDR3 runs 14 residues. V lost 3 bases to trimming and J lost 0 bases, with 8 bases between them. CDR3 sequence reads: CAWRWDANTGELFF. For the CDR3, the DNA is TGTGCCTGGAGGTGGGATGCGAACACCGGGGAGCTGTTTTTT.

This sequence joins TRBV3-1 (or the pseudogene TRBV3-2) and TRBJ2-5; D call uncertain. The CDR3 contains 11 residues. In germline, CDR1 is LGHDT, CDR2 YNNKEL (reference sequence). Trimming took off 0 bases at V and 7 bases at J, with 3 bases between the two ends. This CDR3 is CASSQEGTQYF. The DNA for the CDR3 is TGTGCCAGCAGCCAAGAGGGGACCCAGTACTTC.

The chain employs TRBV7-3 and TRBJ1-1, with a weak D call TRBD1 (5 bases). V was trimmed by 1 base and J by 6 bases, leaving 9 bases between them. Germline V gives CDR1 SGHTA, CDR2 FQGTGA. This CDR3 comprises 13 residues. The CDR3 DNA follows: TGTGCCAGCAGCTTAAGCAGGGCCCCTGAAGCTTTCTTT. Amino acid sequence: CASSLSRAPEAFF.

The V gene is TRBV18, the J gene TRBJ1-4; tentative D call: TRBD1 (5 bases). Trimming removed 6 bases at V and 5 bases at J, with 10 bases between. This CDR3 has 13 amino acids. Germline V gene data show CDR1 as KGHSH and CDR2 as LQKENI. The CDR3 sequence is CASSQRGNEKLFF. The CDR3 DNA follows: TGTGCCAGCTCCCAAAGGGGCAATGAAAAACTGTTTTTT.

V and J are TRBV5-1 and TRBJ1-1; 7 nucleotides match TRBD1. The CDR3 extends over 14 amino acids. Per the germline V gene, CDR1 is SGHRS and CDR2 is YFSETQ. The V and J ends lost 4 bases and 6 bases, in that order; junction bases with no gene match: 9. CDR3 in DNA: TGCGCCAGCAGCATAGGGACAGTTGGCGCTGAAGCTTTCTTT. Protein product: CASSIGTVGAEAFF.